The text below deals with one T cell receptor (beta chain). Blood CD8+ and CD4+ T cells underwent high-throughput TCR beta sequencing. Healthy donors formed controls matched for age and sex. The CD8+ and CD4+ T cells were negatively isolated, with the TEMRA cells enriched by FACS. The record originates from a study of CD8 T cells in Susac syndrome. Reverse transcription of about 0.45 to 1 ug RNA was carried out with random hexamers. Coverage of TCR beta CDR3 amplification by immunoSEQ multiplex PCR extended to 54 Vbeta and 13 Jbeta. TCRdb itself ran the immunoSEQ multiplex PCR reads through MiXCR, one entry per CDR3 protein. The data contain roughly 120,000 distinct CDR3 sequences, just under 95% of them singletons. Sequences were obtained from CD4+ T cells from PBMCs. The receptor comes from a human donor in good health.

CDR3 nucleotides: TGTGCCAGCAGTCGACTAGCGATCGAGCAGTACTTC. Protein product: CASSRLAIEQYF. V usage is TRBV6-2 or TRBV6-3 and J usage is TRBJ2-7; 8 bases align to TRBD2. CDR3 length equals 12 residues. The germline gives CDR1 MNHEY, CDR2 SVGEGT. V lost 5 bases, J lost 6 bases, and 3 bases stayed unmatched.